Listed below are T cell receptor beta chains from one sample, sequenced in a study of OX40 agonist ivuxolimab in advanced cancers. Here immunoSEQ multiplex PCR was the method, and the copy in TCRdb shows in-frame clones only, minus some. This sample carries about 68,000 clones, about 91% of them seen once, and the ten largest clones take 0.3% to 0.35%. This specimen was CD4+ or CD8+ T cells sorted from blood, taken in a trial of the OX40 agonist ivuxolimab. The receptors here all came from an adult with an advanced solid tumor such as melanoma, head and neck, liver or kidney cancer. The CDR3 runs from the conserved cysteine through the conserved F or W. The D gene is left open where the match is weak.

D gene: .; J gene: TRBJ2-1; V gene: TRBV15; CDR3 protein: CATSRSKGFAQIDEQFF; CDR3 DNA: TGTGCCACCAGCAGATCTAAGGGGTTCGCTCAAATCGATGAGCAGTTCTTC
D gene: .; J gene: TRBJ2-1; V gene: TRBV19; CDR3 protein: CASSIVYQSGEQFF; CDR3 DNA: TGTGCCAGTAGTATAGTTTACCAGTCCGGTGAGCAGTTCTTC
D gene: .; J gene: TRBJ2-3; V gene: TRBV6-6; CDR3 protein: CASRTRVPDTQYF; CDR3 DNA: TGTGCCAGCAGAACCAGGGTACCAGATACGCAGTATTTT
D gene: .; J gene: TRBJ1-4; V gene: TRBV5-1; CDR3 protein: CASSLGRATNEKLFF; CDR3 DNA: TGCGCCAGCAGCTTGGGTCGCGCAACTAATGAAAAACTGTTTTTT
D gene: TRBD1; J gene: TRBJ2-5; V gene: TRBV6-6; CDR3 protein: CASSRPGQSQETQYF; CDR3 DNA: TGTGCCAGCAGTCGCCCGGGACAGTCCCAAGAGACCCAGTACTTC
D gene: .; J gene: TRBJ2-1; V gene: TRBV19; CDR3 protein: CAPNNEQFF; CDR3 DNA: TGTGCCCCAAACAATGAGCAGTTCTTC
D gene: .; J gene: TRBJ1-1; V gene: TRBV6-5; CDR3 protein: CASSYRDNMNTEAFF; CDR3 DNA: TGTGCCAGCAGTTACCGAGACAACATGAACACTGAAGCTTTCTTT
D gene: TRBD2; J gene: TRBJ2-6; V gene: TRBV10-3; CDR3 protein: CAISGLTSGSVPGANVLTF; CDR3 DNA: TGTGCCATCAGTGGATTGACTAGCGGGAGCGTCCCTGGGGCCAACGTCCTGACTTTC
D gene: TRBD1; J gene: TRBJ2-1; V gene: TRBV2; CDR3 protein: CASSDFWGTGVHNEQFF; CDR3 DNA: TGTGCCAGCAGTGATTTTTGGGGGACAGGGGTGCACAATGAGCAGTTCTTC
D gene: .; J gene: TRBJ1-6; V gene: TRBV10-3; CDR3 protein: CAISERTGYDSPLHF; CDR3 DNA: TGTGCCATCAGTGAGAGAACAGGGTACGACTCACCCCTCCACTTT
D gene: .; J gene: TRBJ2-2; V gene: TRBV6-1; CDR3 protein: CASRGPHGELFF; CDR3 DNA: TGTGCCAGCAGGGGACCTCACGGGGAGCTGTTTTTT
D gene: TRBD1; J gene: TRBJ1-1; V gene: TRBV28; CDR3 protein: CASSLLQGQSSTEAFF; CDR3 DNA: TGTGCCAGCAGTCTACTACAGGGGCAGTCAAGCACTGAAGCTTTCTTT